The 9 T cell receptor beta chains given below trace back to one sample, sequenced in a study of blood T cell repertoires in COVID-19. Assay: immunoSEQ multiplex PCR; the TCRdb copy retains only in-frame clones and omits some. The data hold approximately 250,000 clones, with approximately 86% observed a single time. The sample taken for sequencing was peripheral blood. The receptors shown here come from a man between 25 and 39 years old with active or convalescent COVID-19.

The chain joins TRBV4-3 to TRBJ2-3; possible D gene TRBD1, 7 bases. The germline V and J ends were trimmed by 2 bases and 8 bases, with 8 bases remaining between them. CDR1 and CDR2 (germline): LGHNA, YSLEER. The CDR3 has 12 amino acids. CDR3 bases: TGCGCCAGCAGCCAACAGGGGGGTACGCAGTATTTT. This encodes CASSQQGGTQYF.

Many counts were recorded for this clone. The CDR3 is CASSLGQYTGELFF. CDR3 nucleotide sequence: TGTGCCAGCAGCTTAGGACAGTACACCGGGGAGCTGTTTTTT. The rearrangement joins TRBV7-2 to TRBJ2-2; weak D call: TRBD1 (5 bases). Germline V gene lookup returns CDR1 SGHTA and CDR2 FQGNSA. Trimming shortened V by 1 base and J by 3 bases, and 6 bases separated the two germline ends. The length of the CDR3 is 14 residues.

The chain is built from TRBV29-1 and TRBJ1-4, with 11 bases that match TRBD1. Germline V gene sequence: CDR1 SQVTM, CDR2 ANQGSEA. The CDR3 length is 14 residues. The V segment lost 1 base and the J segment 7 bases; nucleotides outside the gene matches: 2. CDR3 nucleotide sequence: TGCAGCGTTGAAGCTGGGACAGGGGGTGAAAAACTGTTTTTT. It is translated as CSVEAGTGGEKLFF.

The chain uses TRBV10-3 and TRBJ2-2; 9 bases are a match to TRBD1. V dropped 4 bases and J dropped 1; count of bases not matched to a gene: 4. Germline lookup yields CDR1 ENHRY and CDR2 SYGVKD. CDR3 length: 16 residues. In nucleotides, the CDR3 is TGTGCCATCAGTGCTCAGGACAGGGGGAACACCGGGGAGCTGTTTTTT. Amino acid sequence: CAISAQDRGNTGELFF.

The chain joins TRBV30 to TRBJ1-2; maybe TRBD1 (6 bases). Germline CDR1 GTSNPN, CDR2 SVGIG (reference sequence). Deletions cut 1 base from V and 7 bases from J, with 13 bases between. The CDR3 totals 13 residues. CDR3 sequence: CAWSDLGTSGYTF. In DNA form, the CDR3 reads TGTGCCTGGAGTGACCTTGGGACAAGTGGCTACACCTTC. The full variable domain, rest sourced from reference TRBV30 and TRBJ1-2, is SQTIHQWPATLVQPVGSPLSLECTVEGTSNPNLYWYRQAAGRGLQLLFYSVGIGQISSEVPQNLSASRPQDRQFILSSKKLLLSDSGFYLCAWSDLGTSGYTFGSGTRLTVV.

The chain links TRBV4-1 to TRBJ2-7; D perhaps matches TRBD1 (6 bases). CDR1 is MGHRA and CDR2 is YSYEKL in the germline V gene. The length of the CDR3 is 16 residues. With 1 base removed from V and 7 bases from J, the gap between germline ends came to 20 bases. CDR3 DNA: TGCGCCAGCAGCCAAGTTGCAGGGACACTGCCCGTGGAGCAGTACTTC. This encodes CASSQVAGTLPVEQYF.

Here the CDR3 reads CAISEELTAVNQPQHF. The CDR3 DNA follows: TGTGCCATCAGTGAGGAGTTGACGGCGGTCAATCAGCCCCAGCATTTT. This chain links TRBV10-3 with TRBJ1-5, with unresolved D. Between the trimmed V and J ends, which lost 2 bases and 3 bases, there was a span of 14 bases. The CDR3 loop spans 16 amino acids. The germline V gene encodes CDR1 ENHRY and CDR2 SYGVKD.

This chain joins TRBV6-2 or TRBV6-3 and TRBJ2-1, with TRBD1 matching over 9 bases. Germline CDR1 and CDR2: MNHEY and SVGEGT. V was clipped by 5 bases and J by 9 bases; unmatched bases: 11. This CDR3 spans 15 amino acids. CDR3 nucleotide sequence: TGTGCCAGCAGTAATCGGGGACAGGGCCTGGGTGAGCAGTTCTTC. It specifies CASSNRGQGLGEQFF.

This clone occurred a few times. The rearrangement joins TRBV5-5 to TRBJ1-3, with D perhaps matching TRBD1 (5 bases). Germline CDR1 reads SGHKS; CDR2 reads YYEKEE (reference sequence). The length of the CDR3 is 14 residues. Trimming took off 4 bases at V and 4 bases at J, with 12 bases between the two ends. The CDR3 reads CASSGGAYGNTIYF. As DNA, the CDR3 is TGTGCCAGCAGCGGAGGGGCTTACGGAAACACCATATATTTT.